A selection of T cell receptor beta chains follows, all from one sample in a study of blood T cell repertoires in COVID-19. The protocol was immunoSEQ multiplex PCR, while the TCRdb copy is restricted to in-frame clones and leaves out a portion. The table shows around 170,000 clones, with over 90% occurring only once. The source material was peripheral blood. The source of these receptors is a man aged 45-65 years with acute or convalescent COVID-19. Both conserved end residues are part of each CDR3. Fields, in order: J gene, V gene, clone size, CDR3 protein. Clone size appears in some rows only: once, few, many, or a class for an expanded clone.

TRBJ1-5	TRBV19	-	CASLGGLGQPQHF
TRBJ1-3	TRBV28	-	CASSGSATGNTIYF
TRBJ1-6	TRBV19	-	CASSDRQDNSPLHF
TRBJ2-2	TRBV9	-	CASSVGIEDPGNTGELFF
TRBJ1-2	TRBV6-5	-	CASRGQGVGGYTF
TRBJ2-2	TRBV30	-	CATDGTSSNGELFF
TRBJ2-1	TRBV4-1	-	CASSLRGGNEQFF
TRBJ1-3	TRBV6-5	-	CASSRTGNGNTIYF
TRBJ1-1	TRBV6-1	-	CASSDDTTGRNTEAFF
TRBJ2-7	TRBV7-9	-	CASSARTGVPYEQYF
TRBJ2-7	TRBV5-4	-	CASSLAPGTEIYEQYF
TRBJ2-1	TRBV13	-	CASNTWGASGRAVNNEQFF
TRBJ1-5	TRBV11-2	few	CASSAGQGGNQPQHF
TRBJ1-2	TRBV10-3	-	CAISEGTGDGYTF
TRBJ2-4	TRBV6-2/TRBV6-3	-	CASSFSTPGGIQYF
TRBJ1-5	TRBV3-1/TRBV3-2	-	CASSQDGGRAAQPQHF
TRBJ1-2	TRBV27	-	CASSEGTGRGSNYGYTF
TRBJ1-6	TRBV28	-	CASRPPRDNSPLHF
TRBJ2-3	TRBV29-1	-	CSAEPGLITDTQYF